The clone carrying this T cell receptor (beta chain) turned up a few times. The data belong to a study of cytomegalovirus exposure and HLA in healthy donors. Across the study: Around 200 million T cells yielded 100 million to 130 million unique TCR beta sequences, as an earlier analysis found.

The primer mix had 60 Vbeta and 13 Jbeta primers. Only in-frame clones appear in the TCRdb table, and some are missing; sequencing was by immunoSEQ multiplex PCR. Among about 82,000 clones listed, 63% were seen once. This sequence originates from a woman in her forties in good health and CMV-seropositive. The sequenced sample consisted of PBMCs.

CDR3 sequence reads: CASIGDRARETQYF. CDR3 coding DNA: TGTGCCAGCATCGGGGACAGGGCTCGAGAGACCCAGTACTTC. This chain joins TRBV6-6 and TRBJ2-5, with TRBD1 identical over 9 bases. The CDR3 consists of 14 residues. CDR1 and CDR2 (germline): MNHNY, SVGAGI (reference sequence). V lost 7 bases to trimming and J lost 4 bases; unmatched junction nucleotides: 7.